This TCR beta chain was retrieved from a study of tumor and adjacent non-tumor tissue in lung cancer. RNA was extracted from bulk tissue without any cell sorting. With respect to this clonotype: A read error may produce the germline difference seen at one junction end.

The CDR3 length is 17 residues. Germline-derived CDR1 and CDR2 are LGHNA and YSLEER. Three rounds of nested PCR, following a modified ARM-PCR protocol, produced the TCRbeta library. MiXCR, applied by TCRdb to the multiplex PCR reads, yields one record per CDR3 protein. Here the sample spans about 110,000 distinct CDR3 sequences, around 82% being singletons. The chain employs TRBV4-3 and TRBJ2-1, with 7 bases that match TRBD2. This TCR came from a man in his sixties or seventies with non-small cell lung cancer. Sequencing input: lung tumor tissue. CDR3 in amino acids: CASSQDPAGAEHNEQLF. In DNA, the CDR3 is TGCGCCAGCAGCCAAGACCCTGCGGGAGCTGAACACAATGAGCAGCTCTTC.